The 2 T cell receptor beta chains listed next were all sequenced from one sample in a study of blood T cells in healthy people across ages. PCR was performed a second time for roughly 7 to 11 cycles using a sample-barcoded 5' primer and a J-beta primer mix. TCRdb re-derived calls from the 5' RACE reads in MiXCR, one entry per CDR3 protein. The sample includes more than 600,000 distinct CDR3 sequences, 20% to 30% of them seen just once. These data also featured in a second study, about T cells of mothers and their children.

The specimen sequenced was blood. Every receptor here comes from a boy younger than 18 in good health.

This chain uses TRBV20-1 with TRBJ2-1; 9 nucleotides match TRBD1. V dropped 2 bases and J dropped 2; count of bases not matched to a gene: 10. The CDR3 sequence is 17 residues long. Germline values: CDR1 DFQATT, CDR2 SNEGSKA (reference sequence). CDR3 region: CSARLTDRGDPYNEQFF. The CDR3 nucleotides read TGCAGTGCTAGACTTACCGACAGGGGGGACCCCTACAATGAGCAGTTCTTC.

V and J are TRBV11-2 and TRBJ2-1; D remains unclear. The V end lost 0 bases, the J end lost 2 bases, and 11 bases lay between the germline ends. This CDR3 region has 16 residues. Germline lookup yields CDR1 SGHAT and CDR2 FQNNGV. Written as DNA, the CDR3 is TGTGCCAGCAGCTTAGATCTCCCAAGACCCTACAATGAGCAGTTCTTC. Translating gives CASSLDLPRPYNEQFF.